The 15 T cell receptor beta chains given below trace back to one sample, sequenced in a study of T-cell reconstitution after alpha-beta-depleted transplantation in children. A TCRbeta library incorporating unique molecular identifiers was prepared. TCRdb passed the PCR reads through MiXCR, listing each CDR3 protein once. The sample includes just over 350,000 distinct CDR3 sequences, roughly 14% of them seen just once. This specimen was PBMCs, taken from the stem cell graft. These receptors were obtained from a human donor who donated a stem cell graft to a child with Fanconi anemia.

This clonotype was seen a handful of times. The chain recombines TRBV4-3 with TRBJ1-6; no clear D. The CDR3 has 18 residues. The V end was cut by 0 bases, the J end by 11 bases, with 23 bases between. Looked up from germline, CDR1 is LGHNA and CDR2 is YSLEER. The DNA for the CDR3 is TGCGCCAGCAGCCAAGATGGGCCCCGAGACCAATATGGGGCACCCCTCCACTTT. Translation gives CASSQDGPRDQYGAPLHF.

This clonotype appeared a few times. The chain couples TRBV7-2 to TRBJ2-1, with D hard to call. The ends were cut back, 5 bases at V and 6 bases at J, with 8 bases in the middle. The germline V gene encodes CDR1 SGHTA and CDR2 FQGNSA. There are 12 residues in the CDR3. The CDR3 spells CASSRARNEQFF. CDR3 DNA sequence: TGTGCCAGCAGCCGAGCGCGCAATGAGCAGTTCTTC.

The chain couples TRBV5-1 to TRBJ2-7, with 7 bases fitting TRBD2. The germline V gene has CDR1 SGHRS and CDR2 YFSETQ. V lost 4 bases and J lost 0; bases outside the gene matches: 10. CDR3 length equals 16 residues. The CDR3, as DNA: TGCGCCAGCAGCGCATCTTCGACTAGCCGCTCCTACGAGCAGTACTTC. It yields the protein CASSASSTSRSYEQYF.

The chain carries TRBV10-1 and TRBJ2-7; D is unclear. V lost 0 bases and J 2 bases, leaving 5 bases between the germline ends. Germline-derived CDR1 and CDR2 are WNHNN and SYGVQD (reference sequence). The CDR3 sequence is 13 residues long. CDR3 coding DNA: TGCGCCAGCAGTGAGTCGGTGACCTACGAGCAGTACTTC. This encodes CASSESVTYEQYF.

The table lists this clonotype with many counts. V and J are TRBV10-3 and TRBJ2-5, with 8 bases fitting TRBD2. The germline CDR1 and CDR2 sequences are ENHRY and SYGVKD. The CDR3 has 18 residues. With 0 bases clipped from V and 2 bases from J, the junction kept 11 bases outside the gene matches. The CDR3 DNA is TGTGCCATCAGTGAGTCGAGGGTAGCGGGGAGTAATCAAGAGACCCAGTACTTC. Translated: CAISESRVAGSNQETQYF.

There are a few counts of this clonotype. The chain is built from TRBV19 and TRBJ1-5; 9 nucleotides align to TRBD1. V trimming: 2 bases; J trimming: 6 bases; junction bases outside the gene matches: 2. This CDR3 contains 14 residues. Looked up from germline, CDR1 is LNHDA and CDR2 is SQIVND (reference sequence). CDR3 in amino acids: CASSIWDRAQPQHF. CDR3 in DNA: TGTGCCAGTAGTATATGGGACAGGGCTCAGCCCCAGCATTTT.

The chain couples TRBV7-2 to TRBJ2-7; 7 bases match TRBD1. Unmatched junction bases numbered 10, after V lost 2 bases and J lost 3 bases. Germline-derived CDR1 and CDR2 are SGHTA and FQGNSA. The CDR3 has 16 residues. CDR3 sequence (DNA): TGTGCCAGCAGCTTAAACAGGGGCTCGCCTTACTACGAGCAGTACTTC. This codes for CASSLNRGSPYYEQYF.

The V and J genes are TRBV9 and TRBJ2-1; D unclear. V gave up 0 bases and J gave up 4 bases, with 14 bases separating them. Germline loops: CDR1 SGDLS, CDR2 YYNGEE. The CDR3 length is 16 residues. The CDR3 region has the DNA TGTGCCAGCAGCGTAGGTGAGGCCCCGAGGTACAATGAGCAGTTCTTC. Protein: CASSVGEAPRYNEQFF.

This clonotype was seen many times. The rearrangement joins TRBV3-1 to TRBJ1-5, with D unclear. This CDR3 has 14 amino acids. Germline V gene data show CDR1 as LGHDT and CDR2 as YNNKEL (reference sequence). V lost 4 bases to trimming and J lost 3 bases, with 10 bases between them. CDR3 sequence reads: CASSPSGDNQPQHF. DNA for the CDR3: TGTGCCAGCAGCCCCTCAGGAGACAATCAGCCCCAGCATTTT.

In its sample, this clonotype was seen many times. This rearrangement joins TRBV11-2 to TRBJ1-3, with D unresolved. CDR1 is SGHAT, CDR2 FQNNGV, per germline. Trimming removed 5 bases at V and 8 bases at J, with 10 bases between. This CDR3 has 12 residues. DNA for the CDR3: TGTGCCAGCAGCCCTCTCAGAGACACCATATATTTT. Protein sequence: CASSPLRDTIYF.

The J gene is TRBJ2-6, the V gene TRBV5-1; tentative D call: TRBD2 (6 bases). CDR3 size: 19 residues. V lost 4 bases and J lost 4, with 24 bases in between. Germline loops: CDR1 SGHRS, CDR2 YFSETQ. CDR3 in amino acids: CASSLQAKTRGTGANVLTF. The CDR3, as DNA: TGCGCCAGCAGCCTCCAGGCGAAAACACGGGGGACGGGGGCCAACGTCCTGACTTTC. Full variable domain (remainder filled in from reference TRBV5-1 and TRBJ2-6): KAGVTQTPRYLIKTRGQQVTLSCSPISGHRSVSWYQQTPGQGLQFLFEYFSETQRNKGNFPGRFSGRQFSNSRSEMNVSTLELGDSALYLCASSLQAKTRGTGANVLTFGAGSRLTVL.

The chain is built from TRBV28 and TRBJ2-5; possible D gene TRBD2, 6 bases. The V gene lost 5 bases and the J gene lost 2 bases, with 15 bases spanning the gap. Germline V CDR1 and CDR2: MDHEN, SYDVKM. This CDR3 contains 15 residues. The CDR3 sequence: CASSGRDGGQETQYF. Written as DNA, the CDR3 is TGTGCCAGCAGTGGCAGAGATGGGGGGCAAGAGACCCAGTACTTC.

The chain joins TRBV20-1 to TRBJ1-1; tentatively, D is TRBD1 (6 bases). Germline V gives CDR1 DFQATT, CDR2 SNEGSKA (reference sequence). Trimming left V 0 bases short and J 5 bases short, with 19 bases between. The CDR3 consists of 16 residues. CDR3 in amino acids: CSAREGMDRRGTEAFF. CDR3 DNA sequence: TGCAGTGCTAGAGAAGGGATGGATAGAAGGGGGACTGAAGCTTTCTTT.

The chain couples TRBV12-3 or TRBV12-4 to TRBJ2-3; a weak D match, TRBD2 (7 bases). Trimming stripped 8 bases from V and 4 bases from J, with 22 bases between. The CDR3 length is 16 residues. The CDR3: CASPYTGGLDADTQYF. CDR3 bases: TGTGCCAGCCCCTACACCGGGGGGCTTGACGCAGATACGCAGTATTTT.

At least ten counts were recorded for this clonotype. The chain's CDR3 is CSARSPGYNSPLHF. The CDR3 region has the DNA TGCAGTGCTAGATCGCCCGGCTATAATTCACCCCTCCACTTT. This chain joins TRBV20-1 and TRBJ1-6; no firm D call. The germline gives CDR1 DFQATT, CDR2 SNEGSKA (reference sequence). CDR3 length: 14 amino acids. V was clipped by 2 bases and J by 3 bases, with 8 bases between them.